Each of the 23 T cell receptor beta chains below was sequenced from the same sample in a study of blood T cells in healthy people across ages (dated by TCRdb to between 2014 and 2016). Receptor amplification or capture employed 5' RACE. The instrument given in TCRdb is Illumina HiSeq 2500. A second PCR of about 6 to 12 cycles was performed with a sample-barcoded 5' primer and a J-beta primer mix. The public reads were run again by TCRdb, first through fastp at Q25 and then through MiXCR, and only productive beta chains were kept. CDR3 protein sequences are deduplicated, and each keeps its most common genes and DNA. Present in this sample are some 1.7 million distinct CDR3 sequences, roughly 27% of which were seen just once. In total, the top ten clones hold 7.7% of the sample. The sequenced sample consisted of blood. The receptors originated from a woman aged 25 to 45 in good health.

This clonotype was seen more than once but under ten times. The chain carries TRBV20-1 and TRBJ1-5; D remains ambiguous. Germline CDR1 reads DFQATT; CDR2 reads SNEGSKA (reference sequence). CDR3 length equals 10 residues. The CDR3 is CTQNNQPQHF. The CDR3 coding sequence is TGCACACAGAACAATCAGCCCCAGCATTTT.

This clonotype was seen many times. The CDR3 nucleotides read TGTGCCAGCAGCTTAGCTGGGGCAGGGGGTGAAGAAAAACTGTTTTTT. Translated, it gives CASSLAGAGGEEKLFF. The V and J genes are TRBV7-2 and TRBJ1-4; 7 bases agree with TRBD1. There are 16 residues in the CDR3. V shed 0 bases, J shed 8 bases, and the junction held 9 bases outside the gene matches. Per germline, CDR1 SGHTA and CDR2 FQGNSA.

This clonotype has more than one count but fewer than ten. The rearrangement links TRBV7-2 to TRBJ1-1; 7 positions match TRBD1. The V gene's germline CDR1 is SGHTA and CDR2 FQGNSA. The trim removed 2 bases at V and 0 bases at J, leaving 12 bases unmatched. CDR3 length: 18 amino acids. The CDR3 coding sequence is TGTGCCAGCAGCTTACCACGGGACAGCCGCCGGATGAACACTGAAGCTTTCTTT. This gives the protein CASSLPRDSRRMNTEAFF.

The genes are TRBV28 and TRBJ2-3; unclear D gene. Germline assignment: CDR1 MDHEN and CDR2 SYDVKM. Trimming shortened V by 3 bases and J by 5 bases, and 9 bases separated the two germline ends. The CDR3 loop spans 13 amino acids. The CDR3 region has the DNA TGTGCCAGCAGTTTTCTCCACCTAGATACGCAGTATTTT. This gives the protein CASSFLHLDTQYF.

In this sample, this clonotype turned up many times. The rearrangement links TRBV27 to TRBJ2-7; no clear D. Germline-derived CDR1 and CDR2 are MNHEY and SMNVEV (reference sequence). This CDR3 contains 14 residues. V lost 5 bases and J lost 3, with 14 bases in between. For the CDR3, the DNA is TGTGCCAGCAGTCCGGTATCCACAAACTACGAGCAGTACTTC. Its protein is CASSPVSTNYEQYF.

The table lists this clonotype with many counts. This chain links TRBV7-9 with TRBJ2-7; perhaps TRBD1 as D (5 bases). The V end lost 4 bases, the J end lost 5 bases, and 15 bases lay between the germline ends. Germline CDR1 reads SEHNR; CDR2 reads FQNEAQ (reference sequence). The length of the CDR3 is 14 residues. As DNA, the CDR3 is TGTGCCAGCAGCTCGACAACCCAGGGCCACGAGCAGTACTTC. This encodes CASSSTTQGHEQYF.

A remark on this clonotype: No conserved phenylalanine or tryptophan is present at the end of the CDR3, so a read error is the likely explanation. CDR3 in DNA: TGTGCCAGCAGTTTAGCGCTGGTGGCCCCGGGGACCCAGTACTTA. Protein sequence: CASSLALVAPGTQYL. V is TRBV12-3 or TRBV12-4 and J is TRBJ2-5, with unresolved D. CDR3 length: 15 residues. The ends were cut back, 0 bases at V and 7 bases at J, with 15 bases in the middle.

This clonotype has just a few counts. The rearrangement uses TRBV24-1 and TRBJ2-1, with D tentatively TRBD1 or TRBD2 (6 bases each). This CDR3 contains 16 residues. V lost 9 bases and J 0 bases, leaving 17 bases between the germline ends. Germline CDR1 and CDR2: KGHDR and SFDVKD. The CDR3 region is CATSPTGASSYNEQFF. For the CDR3, the DNA is TGTGCCACCTCTCCAACGGGGGCAAGCTCCTACAATGAGCAGTTCTTC.

This clonotype has at least ten counts. The chain couples TRBV4-1 to TRBJ1-2; D remains ambiguous. Germline values: CDR1 MGHRA, CDR2 YSYEKL. The CDR3 has 15 amino acids. The V and J ends lost 2 bases and 8 bases respectively, with 18 bases between them. DNA for the CDR3: TGCGCCAGCAGCCAAACGGAGACCTCCAGCGCAGGCTACACCTTC. It translates to CASSQTETSSAGYTF.

This clonotype was observed many times. The J gene is TRBJ2-5, the V gene TRBV4-1, with 10 bases fitting TRBD2. Trimming at V came to 0 bases and at J to 5 bases, leaving 6 bases not matched to a gene. This CDR3 comprises 16 residues. CDR1 and CDR2 from the germline V gene are MGHRA and YSYEKL. The CDR3 nucleotides are TGCGCCAGCAGCCAAGATCCGGGACTAGCGAGGGAGACCCAGTACTTC. Translation gives CASSQDPGLARETQYF.

The chain links TRBV5-1 to TRBJ2-5; D may correspond to TRBD1 or TRBD2 (5 bases each). Deletions cut 4 bases from V and 5 bases from J, with 15 bases between. The CDR3 covers 14 residues. Germline CDR1 reads SGHRS; CDR2 reads YFSETQ. The CDR3 reads CASSTTGRTETQYF. In nucleotides, the CDR3 is TGCGCCAGCAGCACGACGGGGCGCACGGAGACCCAGTACTTC.

The chain links TRBV12-3 or TRBV12-4 to TRBJ2-3, with 7 bases matching TRBD1. This CDR3 is built from 15 residues. The J segment lost 4 bases and the V segment lost 2 bases, leaving 6 bases of the junction unmatched. The CDR3 region has the DNA TGTGCCAGCAGTTTACGCCGGGACAGAGCAGATACGCAGTATTTT. Its translation is CASSLRRDRADTQYF.

This clonotype was counted ten times or more. The chain couples TRBV7-2 to TRBJ2-1, with 10 bases lining up with TRBD2. J was trimmed by 10 bases and V by 7 bases; bases with no gene match: 7. This CDR3 has 13 residues. The germline gives CDR1 SGHTA, CDR2 FQGNSA. CDR3: CASTTSGTREQFF. In DNA, the CDR3 is TGTGCCAGCACAACTAGCGGGACCAGGGAGCAGTTCTTC.

This clonotype came up a few times. The chain employs TRBV20-1 and TRBJ2-2; 10 bases line up with TRBD1. The CDR3 covers 14 residues. CDR1 and CDR2 from the germline V gene are DFQATT and SNEGSKA (reference sequence). With 6 bases clipped from V and 6 bases from J, the junction kept 7 bases outside the gene matches. The CDR3 DNA reads as TGCAGTGCAACCGGGACAGGGGAGCCCGGGGAGCTGTTTTTT. Translating it yields CSATGTGEPGELFF.

This clonotype was recorded only once. CDR3 DNA: TGCAGCGTTGGCGGGACAGCCAAAAACATTCAGTTCTTC. Translated: CSVGGTAKNIQFF. V is TRBV29-1 and J is TRBJ2-1, with D possibly TRBD1 on 7 matching bases. The germline gives CDR1 SQVTM, CDR2 ANQGSEA. This CDR3 has 13 amino acids. Between the trimmed V and J ends, which lost 4 bases and 13 bases, there was a span of 20 bases.

This clonotype occurred a few times. The rearrangement joins TRBV14 to TRBJ2-5; TRBD2 agrees at 9 bases. The V gene end was trimmed by 4 bases and the J gene end by 1 base; junction bases not matched to a gene: 10. The germline V gene has CDR1 SGHDN and CDR2 FVKESK. CDR3 length equals 17 residues. CDR3 coding DNA: TGTGCCAGCAGCCTAAACCCGCTAGCGGGGCCCCAAGAGACCCAGTACTTC. It translates to CASSLNPLAGPQETQYF.

The rearrangement joins TRBV27 to TRBJ2-2; 8 nucleotides line up with TRBD2. CDR3 size: 16 residues. CDR1 is MNHEY and CDR2 is SMNVEV in the germline V gene (reference sequence). J was trimmed by 1 base and V by 8 bases; bases with no gene match: 9. CDR3 amino acids: CASSTQGLVNTGELFF. DNA for the CDR3: TGTGCCAGCTCCACTCAGGGACTAGTGAACACCGGGGAGCTGTTTTTT.

This clonotype was seen many times. The chain carries TRBV10-3 and TRBJ2-3; 7 nucleotides agree with TRBD2. The V segment lost 4 bases and the J segment 4 bases; nucleotides outside the gene matches: 5. CDR3 length: 14 residues. CDR1 is ENHRY and CDR2 is SYGVKD in the germline V gene. The CDR3 protein is CAISASGVADTQYF. CDR3 in DNA: TGTGCCATCAGTGCCAGCGGGGTGGCAGATACGCAGTATTTT.

This clonotype has just a few counts. The CDR3 region is CASSEASGDFGGYTF. For the CDR3, the DNA is TGTGCCAGCAGTGAAGCGTCCGGGGATTTTGGTGGCTACACCTTC. The chain uses TRBV2 and TRBJ1-2; D unresolved. Germline CDR1 is SNHLY and CDR2 is FYNNEI. The V gene lost 0 bases and the J gene lost 7 bases, with 15 bases spanning the gap. The CDR3 is 15 amino acids.

This clonotype was detected ten times or more. J is TRBJ2-7 and V is TRBV15; no definite D call. This CDR3 has 13 residues. Germline values: CDR1 LNHNV, CDR2 YYDKDF (reference sequence). V lost 1 base to trimming and J lost 1 base, with 5 bases between them. CDR3 sequence: CATSRVTSYEQYF. The CDR3 DNA is TGTGCCACCAGCAGAGTAACATCCTACGAGCAGTACTTC.

Turning to this clonotype: This may come from a read error, since a much larger clone is one base off. The chain recombines TRBV20-1 with TRBJ2-1, with D hard to call. The end of the DNA fits TRBJ2-7 better, so the J call may be wrong. Germline V lookup: CDR1 DFQATT, CDR2 SNEGSKA (reference sequence). The CDR3 extends over 11 amino acids. CDR3 DNA sequence: TGCAGTGCTAGAGGCTACAATGAGCAGTACTTC. This translates into CSARGYNEQYF.

About this clonotype: Relative to the germline gene, one junction end is altered; a read error may explain this. The gene calls are TRBV7-9 and TRBJ1-1; no firm D call. There are 13 residues in the CDR3. The germline CDR1 and CDR2 sequences are SEHNR and FQNEAQ (reference sequence). CDR3 nucleotide sequence: TGTGCCAGCAGCTTCGGGGTTTCAACTGAAGTTTTCTTT. Translating it yields CASSFGVSTEVFF.

This clonotype was observed a handful of times. This chain uses TRBV10-2 with TRBJ2-1; a possible D gene is TRBD1 (5 bases). Germline CDR1 WSHSY, CDR2 SAAADI. The CDR3 covers 12 residues. V lost 11 bases to trimming and J lost 9 bases, with 17 bases between them. This CDR3 is CASSGPSFEQFF. As DNA, the CDR3 is TGCGCCTCCTCAGGGCCCTCATTTGAGCAGTTCTTC.